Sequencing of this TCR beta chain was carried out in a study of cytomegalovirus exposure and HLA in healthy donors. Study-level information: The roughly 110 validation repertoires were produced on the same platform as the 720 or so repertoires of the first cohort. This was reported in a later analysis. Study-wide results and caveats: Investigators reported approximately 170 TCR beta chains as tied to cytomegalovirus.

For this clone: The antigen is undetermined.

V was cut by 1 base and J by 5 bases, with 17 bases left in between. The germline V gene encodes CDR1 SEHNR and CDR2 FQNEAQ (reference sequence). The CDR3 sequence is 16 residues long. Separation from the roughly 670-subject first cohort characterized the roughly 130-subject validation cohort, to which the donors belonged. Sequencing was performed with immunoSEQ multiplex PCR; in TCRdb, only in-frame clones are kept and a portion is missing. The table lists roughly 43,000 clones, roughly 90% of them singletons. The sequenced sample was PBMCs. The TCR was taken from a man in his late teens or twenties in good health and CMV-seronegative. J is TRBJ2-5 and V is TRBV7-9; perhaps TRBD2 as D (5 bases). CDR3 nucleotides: TGTGCCAGCAGCTTAGGAGGGCAGCTCCTGGGGGAGACCCAGTACTTC. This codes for CASSLGGQLLGETQYF.